This T cell receptor (beta chain) was sequenced in a study of long-term antiretroviral therapy in people with HIV. Points from the study as a whole: It was not possible to obtain data on ART adherence, viral resistance or therapy changes.

Survey-level resolution applied to immunoSEQ assay v3.0. Per sample, sequencing targeted roughly 35,000-50,000 T-cell genomes. The method was immunoSEQ multiplex PCR; TCRdb's version includes in-frame clones alone and lacks a portion of them. The sample consists of about 27,000 clones, under 80% of them appearing once. About this clone: Its antigen is unknown.

The material was unsorted PBMCs, obtained 0.5 years after starting antiretroviral therapy. This TCR came from a woman aged 40 to 55 with HIV.

The CDR3 nucleotides read TGCGCCAGCCTACCCCCTAATCAGACCCAGTACTTC. It specifies CASLPPNQTQYF. This chain joins TRBV5-1 and TRBJ2-5; D is unclear. CDR3 length: 12 amino acids. Trimming removed 7 bases at V and 6 bases at J, with 13 bases between. The germline V gene has CDR1 SGHRS and CDR2 YFSETQ.